Listed below are T cell receptor beta chains from one sample, sequenced in a study of cytomegalovirus exposure and HLA in healthy donors. Only in-frame clones appear in the TCRdb table, and some are missing; sequencing was by immunoSEQ multiplex PCR. The profile shows about 200,000 clones, around 78% of them singletons. The sample comprised PBMCs. The source is a man aged 25-45 years in good health and CMV-seronegative. CDR3s include the opening cysteine and the closing phenylalanine or tryptophan. The D gene is left open where the match is weak. Clone size is not always given. Where it is, it says once, few, many or a class for expanded clones.

d_gene,v_gene,j_gene,abundance,CDR3aa,CDR3nt
TRBD1,TRBV6-6,TRBJ1-5,.,CASSIQGNQPQHF,TGTGCCAGCAGTATACAGGGGAATCAGCCCCAGCATTTT
.,TRBV20-1,TRBJ1-4,once,CSASRIAELFF,TGCAGTGCTAGTCGAATCGCGGAACTGTTTTTT
TRBD1,TRBV9,TRBJ2-2,.,CASSVGQGIVGELFF,TGTGCCAGCAGCGTAGGACAGGGGATCGTCGGGGAGCTGTTTTTT
TRBD2,TRBV28,TRBJ2-5,.,CASSSSGRAAETQYF,TGTGCCAGCAGTTCTAGCGGGAGGGCCGCGGAGACCCAGTACTTC
TRBD1,TRBV11-1,TRBJ1-1,.,CASSPHGTADEAFF,TGTGCCAGCAGCCCCCACGGGACAGCGGATGAAGCTTTCTTT
.,TRBV6-1,TRBJ2-3,.,CASSEGRGSTDTQYF,TGTGCCAGCAGTGAAGGGAGGGGCTCCACAGATACGCAGTATTTT
.,TRBV19,TRBJ1-2,.,CASSIERARNYGYTF,TGTGCCAGTAGTATAGAGAGGGCCAGAAACTATGGCTACACCTTC
.,TRBV28,TRBJ2-1,.,CASSLSERAGTYNEQFF,TGTGCCAGCAGTTTATCTGAGCGGGCGGGGACCTACAATGAGCAGTTCTTC
.,TRBV19,TRBJ1-1,once,CASSISVNTEAFF,TGTGCCAGTAGTATTTCGGTGAACACTGAAGCTTTCTTT
.,TRBV7-9,TRBJ1-1,.,CASSLIPGNSEAFF,TGTGCCAGCAGCTTAATCCCGGGGAACTCTGAAGCTTTCTTT